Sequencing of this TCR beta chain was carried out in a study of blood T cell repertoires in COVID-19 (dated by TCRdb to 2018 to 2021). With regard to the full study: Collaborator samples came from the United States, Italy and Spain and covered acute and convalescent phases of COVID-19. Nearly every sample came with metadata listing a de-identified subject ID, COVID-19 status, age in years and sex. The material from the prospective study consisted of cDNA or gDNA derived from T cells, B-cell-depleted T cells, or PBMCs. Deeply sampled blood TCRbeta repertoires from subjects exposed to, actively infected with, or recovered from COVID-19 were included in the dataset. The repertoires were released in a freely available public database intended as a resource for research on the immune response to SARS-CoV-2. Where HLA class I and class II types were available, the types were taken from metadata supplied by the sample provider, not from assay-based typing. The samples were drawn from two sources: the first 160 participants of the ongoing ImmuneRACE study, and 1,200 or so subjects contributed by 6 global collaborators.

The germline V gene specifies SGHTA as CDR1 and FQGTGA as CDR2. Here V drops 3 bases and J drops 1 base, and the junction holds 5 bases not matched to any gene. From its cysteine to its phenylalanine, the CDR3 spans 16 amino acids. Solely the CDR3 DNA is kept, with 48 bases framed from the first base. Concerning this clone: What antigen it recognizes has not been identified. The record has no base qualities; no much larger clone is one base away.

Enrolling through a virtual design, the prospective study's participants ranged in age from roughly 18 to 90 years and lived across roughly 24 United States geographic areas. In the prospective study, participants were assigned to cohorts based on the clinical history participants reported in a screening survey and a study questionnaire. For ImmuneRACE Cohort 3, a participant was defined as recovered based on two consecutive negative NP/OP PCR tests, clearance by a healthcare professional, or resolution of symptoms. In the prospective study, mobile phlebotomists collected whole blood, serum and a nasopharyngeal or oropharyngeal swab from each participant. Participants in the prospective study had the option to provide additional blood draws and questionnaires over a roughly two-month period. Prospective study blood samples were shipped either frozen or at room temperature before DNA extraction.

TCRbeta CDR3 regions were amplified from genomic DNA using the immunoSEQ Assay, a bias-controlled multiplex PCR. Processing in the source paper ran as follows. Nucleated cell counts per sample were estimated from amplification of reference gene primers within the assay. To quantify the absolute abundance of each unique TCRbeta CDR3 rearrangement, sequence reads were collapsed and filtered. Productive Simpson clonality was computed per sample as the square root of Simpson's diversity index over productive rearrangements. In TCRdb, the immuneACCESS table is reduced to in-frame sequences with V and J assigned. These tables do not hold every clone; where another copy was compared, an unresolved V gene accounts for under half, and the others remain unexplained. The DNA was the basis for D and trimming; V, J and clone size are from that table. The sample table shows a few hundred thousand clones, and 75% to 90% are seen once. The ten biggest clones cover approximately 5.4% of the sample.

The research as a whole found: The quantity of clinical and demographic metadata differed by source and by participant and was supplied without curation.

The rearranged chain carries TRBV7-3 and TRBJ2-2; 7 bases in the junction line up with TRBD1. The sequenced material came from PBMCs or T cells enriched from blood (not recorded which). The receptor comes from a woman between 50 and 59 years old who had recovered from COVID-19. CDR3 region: CASSFSPGGNTGELFF. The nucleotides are TGTGCCAGCAGCTTCTCCCCAGGGGGGAACACCGGGGAGCTGTTTTTT.